A single sample gave rise to the 32 T cell receptor beta chains below, sequenced in a study of cytomegalovirus exposure and HLA in healthy donors. In the PCR, 60 Vbeta and 13 Jbeta primers were used. Libraries were prepared by immunoSEQ multiplex PCR; TCRdb keeps only in-frame clonotypes and omits some of them. This table holds around 130,000 clones, approximately 80% found once. The sequenced sample consisted of PBMCs. The receptors shown here come from a male donor in good health and CMV-seronegative.

The DNA of the CDR3 is TGTGCCTGGGCCCCTCAGTTGTACGAGCAGTACTTC. Residues: CAWAPQLYEQYF. The chain has TRBV30 and TRBJ2-7; D not resolved. CDR1 is GTSNPN, CDR2 SVGIG, per germline (reference sequence). This CDR3 has 12 amino acids. Trimming removed 5 bases from V and 4 bases from J, with 12 bases in between.

This clone has only a few counts. The CDR3 DNA reads as TGTGCCATCAGTGAGTCCGGGGCGGGATTCTACGAGCAGTACTTC. Translated, it gives CAISESGAGFYEQYF. This sequence joins TRBV10-3 and TRBJ2-5; TRBD2 might be the D (6 bases). The DNA end lines up better with TRBJ2-7; the J call may be wrong. The CDR3 covers 15 residues. Germline values: CDR1 ENHRY, CDR2 SYGVKD.

The chain employs TRBV2 and TRBJ2-2; 11 bases are a match to TRBD2. This CDR3 is built from 16 residues. V gave up 8 bases and J gave up 4 bases; unmatched junction bases: 9. The germline V gene has CDR1 SNHLY and CDR2 FYNNEI. Here the CDR3 DNA reads TGTGCCAGCGGGCATAGGACTAGCGGGTCCACCGGGGAGCTGTTTTTT. It is translated as CASGHRTSGSTGELFF.

The CDR3 DNA reads TGTGCCAGTACATCAGGAAACACCATATATTTT. This translates into CASTSGNTIYF. The chain recombines TRBV6-1 with TRBJ1-3; D is unclear. The germline V gene has CDR1 MNHNS and CDR2 SASEGT. The CDR3 contains 11 residues. V was cut by 9 bases and J by 4 bases, with 7 bases left in between.

This chain uses TRBV5-5 with TRBJ1-3, with TRBD1 matching 7 bases. The CDR3 covers 16 residues. Germline CDR1 and CDR2: SGHKS and YYEKEE (reference sequence). Trimming at V came to 3 bases and at J to 0 bases, leaving 6 bases not matched to a gene. CDR3 region: CASSSGTAFSGNTIYF. In nucleotides, the CDR3 is TGTGCCAGCAGCTCGGGGACAGCTTTCTCTGGAAACACCATATATTTT.

The chain couples TRBV6-5 to TRBJ2-7, with 9 bases that match TRBD1. Germline trimming cut 0 bases from V and 9 bases from J; bases unmatched to any gene: 6. The CDR3 is 14 amino acids. From germline, CDR1 is MNHEY and CDR2 SVGAGI. The DNA of the CDR3 is TGTGCCAGCAGTTACTCGGGGACAGGGTCGGTGCAGTACTTC. Its protein product is CASSYSGTGSVQYF.

Here the CDR3 DNA reads TGTGCCAGCAGTTACTCGACAGAGGTCATGAACACTGAAGCTTTCTTT. Translating gives CASSYSTEVMNTEAFF. The rearrangement joins TRBV6-5 to TRBJ1-1; the D gene is possibly TRBD1 (5 bases). Deletions cut 0 bases from V and 0 bases from J, with 11 bases between. Germline V gives CDR1 MNHEY, CDR2 SVGAGI. This CDR3 comprises 16 residues.

The CDR3 loop is CASSDGGGDTEAFF. CDR3 sequence (DNA): TGTGCCAGCAGTGATGGGGGGGGTGACACTGAAGCTTTCTTT. J is TRBJ1-1 and V is TRBV6-1; weak D call: TRBD1 (5 bases). The CDR3 runs 14 residues. V was shortened by 3 bases and J by 3 bases, with 11 bases between the two germline ends. CDR1 is MNHNS, CDR2 SASEGT, per germline.

The CDR3 reads CSVEWVRTGGADTLGYTF. The DNA of the CDR3 is TGCAGCGTTGAGTGGGTTCGGACAGGGGGCGCGGATACGTTAGGCTACACCTTC. The chain combines TRBV29-1 with TRBJ1-2; 11 nucleotides align to TRBD1. J lost 8 bases, V lost 3 bases, and 20 bases had no gene match. The CDR3 runs 18 residues. Germline V gives CDR1 SQVTM, CDR2 ANQGSEA.

V usage is TRBV5-4 and J usage is TRBJ2-2; D remains unclear. Germline-derived CDR1 and CDR2 are SGHNT and YYREEE (reference sequence). The ends were cut back, 1 base at V and 7 bases at J, with 5 bases in the middle. The CDR3 contains 12 residues. DNA for the CDR3: TGTGCCAGCAGCTTGCTAAACGGGGAGCTGTTTTTT. It translates to CASSLLNGELFF.

The rearrangement uses TRBV5-4 and TRBJ1-1; no reliable D call. The CDR3 has 14 residues. The ends were cut back, 2 bases at V and 5 bases at J, with 13 bases in the middle. Germline loops: CDR1 SGHNT, CDR2 YYREEE (reference sequence). The CDR3 nucleotides are TGTGCCAGCAGCTTTGGGAGGGAGTGGACTGAAGCTTTCTTT. It is translated as CASSFGREWTEAFF.

In DNA form, the CDR3 reads TGTGCCAGCAGCTTGGCCCCAGCGGGAGGTACCTACGAGCAGTACTTC. This gives the protein CASSLAPAGGTYEQYF. The chain is built from TRBV5-4 and TRBJ2-7, with 9 bases identical to TRBD2. The junction had 6 bases not matched to a gene; V was cut back by 0 bases and J by 2 bases. The CDR3 length is 16 residues. CDR1 SGHNT and CDR2 YYREEE come from the germline V gene (reference sequence).

This chain uses TRBV6-4 with TRBJ2-3; the D gene is possibly TRBD2 (6 bases). V lost 6 bases and J lost 3, with 13 bases in between. Germline assignment: CDR1 MRHNA and CDR2 SNTAGT. The CDR3 is made up of 14 amino acids. This CDR3 reads CASRGPGDTDTQYF. CDR3 DNA sequence: TGTGCCAGCAGGGGACCGGGGGATACAGATACGCAGTATTTT.

Only a few counts were recorded for this clone. The chain employs TRBV28 and TRBJ2-7, with TRBD2 matching 12 bases. Losses at the gene ends were 5 bases for V and 4 bases for J; bases not matched to a gene: 0. The germline gives CDR1 MDHEN, CDR2 SYDVKM. This CDR3 is built from 13 residues. The CDR3 loop is CASSGLAGYEQYF. The CDR3 DNA reads TGTGCCAGCAGTGGACTAGCGGGGTACGAGCAGTACTTC.

V and J are TRBV6-1 and TRBJ2-6; 8 positions agree with TRBD1. CDR1 and CDR2 (germline): MNHNS, SASEGT. Losses at the gene ends were 4 bases for V and 0 bases for J; bases not matched to a gene: 2. The CDR3 spans 16 residues. The CDR3 spells CASSVTGGSGANVLTF. CDR3 nucleotides: TGTGCCAGCAGTGTTACAGGGGGCTCTGGGGCCAACGTCCTGACTTTC.

The J gene is TRBJ2-5, the V gene TRBV11-2; D ambiguous. V dropped 3 bases and J dropped 2 bases, with 13 bases sitting between them. The germline gives CDR1 SGHAT, CDR2 FQNNGV. This CDR3 spans 15 amino acids. This chain's CDR3 is CASSLISGRQETQYF. CDR3 DNA: TGTGCCAGCAGCTTGATTTCAGGAAGACAAGAGACCCAGTACTTC.

The chain uses TRBV28 and TRBJ1-2; D not resolved. Germline V gene data show CDR1 as MDHEN and CDR2 as SYDVKM. CDR3 size: 14 residues. Trimming pared 1 base from V and 4 bases from J, leaving 10 bases between. The CDR3 spells CASSLSGIGYGYTF. The CDR3 coding sequence is TGTGCCAGCAGTTTATCGGGAATCGGCTATGGCTACACCTTC.

The chain carries TRBV6-5 and TRBJ2-7; TRBD1 agrees at 7 bases. The ends lost 6 bases at V and 0 bases at J; junction bases unmatched: 5. Germline V CDR1 and CDR2: MNHEY, SVGAGI. The CDR3 has 14 residues. The CDR3 DNA sequence: TGTGCCAGCAGGAGGGACAGCTACTCCTACGAGCAGTACTTC. This translates into CASRRDSYSYEQYF.

The chain recombines TRBV7-3 with TRBJ1-1; D is perhaps TRBD1 (6 bases). This CDR3 spans 13 amino acids. Trimming left V 5 bases short and J 1 base short, with 8 bases between. The germline V gene encodes CDR1 SGHTA and CDR2 FQGTGA. The CDR3 is CASSQGQNTEAFF. The DNA of the CDR3 is TGTGCCAGCAGCCAGGGACAGAACACTGAAGCTTTCTTT.

V is TRBV2 and J is TRBJ2-7; D is perhaps TRBD1 (5 bases). This CDR3 spans 15 amino acids. Per germline, CDR1 SNHLY and CDR2 FYNNEI. V lost 3 bases and J lost 0, with 12 bases in between. The CDR3 loop reads CASSDVQENSYEQYF. The DNA of the CDR3 is TGTGCCAGCAGTGACGTACAGGAAAACTCCTACGAGCAGTACTTC.

The count of this clone is one. The gene calls are TRBV5-4 and TRBJ2-3; 7 bases align to TRBD2. Trimming took 4 bases from V and 1 from J; bases not matched to a gene: 15. The V gene's germline CDR1 is SGHNT and CDR2 YYREEE (reference sequence). This CDR3 comprises 18 residues. The CDR3 nucleotides read TGTGCCAGCAGCGGGCTGGGGGGGGGAGGAGGACGCACAGATACGCAGTATTTT. The encoded protein is CASSGLGGGGGRTDTQYF.

Regarding this clone: The identical CDR3 is also encoded by other nucleotide sequences in the sample. This chain joins TRBV9 and TRBJ2-7, with TRBD1 matching 7 bases. V trimming: 0 bases; J trimming: 3 bases; junction bases outside the gene matches: 3. CDR1 and CDR2 from the germline V gene are SGDLS and YYNGEE. The CDR3 consists of 14 residues. This CDR3 reads CASSVAAGGYEQYF. In nucleotides, the CDR3 is TGTGCCAGCAGCGTAGCGGCAGGGGGCTACGAGCAGTACTTC.

The chain recombines TRBV5-1 with TRBJ1-5, with 8 nucleotides matching TRBD1. This CDR3 comprises 14 residues. Germline assignment: CDR1 SGHRS and CDR2 YFSETQ. J lost 5 bases, V lost 4 bases, and 5 bases had no gene match. The CDR3 DNA follows: TGCGCCAGCAGCCCCGACAGGGGCCATCAGCCCCAGCATTTT. Protein sequence: CASSPDRGHQPQHF.

In the case of this clone: The same CDR3 is also encoded by other DNA sequences in this sample. V is TRBV6-1 and J is TRBJ2-7; 9 bases are shared with TRBD2. After removal of 1 base from V and 4 bases from J, the junction contained 8 bases not matched to a gene. Germline V gives CDR1 MNHNS, CDR2 SASEGT. CDR3 length: 16 amino acids. The DNA for the CDR3 is TGTGCCAGCAGTGAAGTGGAAGGTAGCGGGAGTTACGAGCAGTACTTC. Amino acid sequence: CASSEVEGSGSYEQYF.

The rearrangement joins TRBV19 to TRBJ1-6, with TRBD1 matching over 7 bases. The germline gives CDR1 LNHDA, CDR2 SQIVND (reference sequence). Trimming at V came to 6 bases and at J to 7 bases, leaving 12 bases not matched to a gene. The CDR3 length is 16 residues. This CDR3 reads CASRPDRDRENSPLHF. The CDR3 DNA sequence: TGTGCCAGTAGGCCCGACCGCGACAGGGAAAATTCACCCCTCCACTTT.

This clone was seen a few times. This sequence joins TRBV4-3 and TRBJ2-7, with a weak D call TRBD1 (6 bases). The CDR3 contains 15 residues. The germline gives CDR1 LGHNA, CDR2 YSLEER. Trimming pared 4 bases from V and 2 bases from J, leaving 15 bases between. For the CDR3, the DNA is TGCGCCAGCAGCCCGCAAGGAGCAGGGGCCTACGAGCAGTACTTC. Translation gives CASSPQGAGAYEQYF.

The chain has TRBV15 and TRBJ1-1; 7 bases map to TRBD1. This CDR3 is built from 15 residues. Per germline, CDR1 LNHNV and CDR2 YYDKDF (reference sequence). Trimming at V came to 2 bases and at J to 10 bases, leaving 13 bases not matched to a gene. CDR3 bases: TGTGCCACCAGCAGAAAGGGACAGTCCCTAAGCGGAGCTTTCTTT. Its protein product is CATSRKGQSLSGAFF.

This chain uses TRBV6-6 with TRBJ2-7, with TRBD1 as a possible D gene (5 bases). The CDR3 has 15 amino acids. CDR1 and CDR2 from the germline V gene are MNHNY and SVGAGI (reference sequence). V was clipped by 0 bases and J by 2 bases, with 11 bases between them. This CDR3 is CASSYSGHGTYEQYF. As DNA, the CDR3 is TGTGCCAGCAGTTACTCGGGGCACGGAACCTACGAGCAGTACTTC.

This chain joins TRBV2 and TRBJ1-2, with D perhaps TRBD1 (6 bases). This CDR3 spans 11 amino acids. V shed 8 bases and J shed 8 bases, with 12 bases lying between them. CDR1 is SNHLY and CDR2 is FYNNEI in the germline V gene. CDR3 in DNA: TGTGCCAGCCTGACAGGATTAGGCTACACCTTC. Translated, it gives CASLTGLGYTF.

This clone has only one observation. V is TRBV7-2 and J is TRBJ2-7, with a possible D match to TRBD2 (5 bases). The CDR3 is 13 amino acids. The germline V gene has CDR1 SGHTA and CDR2 FQGNSA. The ends were cut back, 4 bases at V and 2 bases at J, with 9 bases in the middle. CDR3 protein: CASSSRETYEQYF. Here the CDR3 DNA reads TGTGCCAGCAGCTCGAGGGAGACCTACGAGCAGTACTTC.

This chain connects TRBV4-3 to TRBJ2-4; D is possibly TRBD1 (6 bases). The CDR3 consists of 13 residues. The germline V gene encodes CDR1 LGHNA and CDR2 YSLEER. The V gene lost 1 base and the J gene lost 6 bases, with 7 bases spanning the gap. CDR3 sequence: CASSQGRGNIQYF. The CDR3 bases are TGCGCCAGCAGCCAAGGCAGGGGAAACATTCAGTACTTC.

The rearrangement joins TRBV19 to TRBJ2-7; possible D gene TRBD1, 6 bases. Germline V lookup: CDR1 LNHDA, CDR2 SQIVND (reference sequence). Trimming took off 6 bases at V and 2 bases at J, with 14 bases between the two ends. CDR3 length equals 14 residues. The CDR3 nucleotides are TGTGCCAGTAGCACTAGGGACACCACCTACGAGCAGTACTTC. Amino acids: CASSTRDTTYEQYF.